This T cell receptor beta chain was recorded in a study of T cell responses to AZD1222 COVID-19 vaccine. General study findings and limits: Of spike-specific TCRs, nearly half reportedly target regions left unmutated in variants. Clonal diversity may have been underestimated in mostly white British donors. Scientists sampled the repertoires only once the peak T cell response had passed. Seropositive AZD1222 recipients at baseline numbered only 5 to 7.

V lost 3 bases to trimming and J lost 1 base, with 15 bases between them. Germline values: CDR1 ENHRY, CDR2 SYGVKD. The CDR3 loop spans 16 amino acids. The table came from immunoSEQ multiplex PCR; TCRdb's copy has only in-frame clones and leaves some out. The table shows some 150,000 clones, with 90% to 95% occurring only once. Of note for this clone: Its antigen is currently unknown.

The TCR was taken from an adult in good health. The chain carries TRBV10-3 and TRBJ1-1, with D perhaps TRBD1 (6 bases). Sequencing used peripheral blood, obtained on day 0 of AZD1222 vaccination. The CDR3 DNA reads TGTGCCATCAGTGAAACGAAACAGGGAGAGAACACTGAAGCTTTCTTT. Protein sequence: CAISETKQGENTEAFF.